This T cell receptor beta chain was found in a study of blood T cell repertoires in COVID-19. Study overall: The analysed material was cDNA or gDNA that came from T cells, B-cell-depleted T cells, or PBMCs.

TCRdb's table, derived via immunoSEQ multiplex PCR, lists solely in-frame clones and lacks some. The table has over 85,000 clones, around 73% seen once. V dropped 5 bases and J dropped 9; count of bases not matched to a gene: 13. The CDR3 runs to 17 residues. Germline CDR1 is MNHEY and CDR2 is SMNVEV (reference sequence). This chain uses TRBV27 with TRBJ1-6; 10 nucleotides align to TRBD1. This sequence originates from a man aged 60-69 years with active or convalescent COVID-19. The sequencing sample was made of peripheral blood. The CDR3 DNA sequence: TGTGCCAGCAGTCCCAACCGGGACAGGGGTTCTCGTTCACCCCTCCACTTT. Amino acids: CASSPNRDRGSRSPLHF.